This passage covers 5 T cell receptor beta chains from one sample sequenced in a study of T cell responses to AZD1222 COVID-19 vaccine. Some clones are missing from TCRdb's copy, which holds only in-frame ones; the method was immunoSEQ multiplex PCR. The sample includes about 100,000 clones, around 90% of them seen just once. The material sequenced was peripheral blood, taken on day 0 of AZD1222 vaccination. The receptor source for this set is an adult in good health.

The chain employs TRBV6-4 and TRBJ2-3; 7 nucleotides match TRBD2. Unmatched junction bases numbered 10, after V lost 6 bases and J lost 4 bases. The CDR3 sequence is 15 residues long. Germline loops: CDR1 MRHNA, CDR2 SNTAGT. CDR3 sequence reads: CASRGLRGGSDTQYF. CDR3 nucleotides: TGTGCCAGCAGGGGCCTGCGGGGAGGGTCAGATACGCAGTATTTT.

This clone came up a few times. The genes are TRBV7-2 and TRBJ2-7, with TRBD1 matching over 8 bases. Per germline, CDR1 SGHTA and CDR2 FQGNSA. The trim removed 5 bases at V and 2 bases at J, leaving 11 bases unmatched. The CDR3 contains 16 residues. In DNA, the CDR3 is TGTGCCAGCAGCCAGGAGGGACAGGTGGGAGCCTACGAGCAGTACTTC. Translating it yields CASSQEGQVGAYEQYF.

This chain links TRBV4-1 with TRBJ2-7, with 8 bases identical to TRBD2. This CDR3 has 15 amino acids. The V segment lost 0 bases and the J segment 3 bases; nucleotides outside the gene matches: 4. The V gene's germline CDR1 is MGHRA and CDR2 YSYEKL. The CDR3 here is CASSQESGRNYEQYF. The DNA of the CDR3 is TGCGCCAGCAGCCAAGAGAGCGGGAGAAACTACGAGCAGTACTTC.

The J gene is TRBJ1-2, the V gene TRBV7-8, with 7 bases identical to TRBD1. The CDR3 sequence is 16 residues long. CDR1 is SGHVS and CDR2 is FQNEAQ in the germline V gene. J was trimmed by 2 bases and V by 5 bases; bases with no gene match: 11. CDR3 nucleotide sequence: TGTGCCAGCAGCCAGGTGGACAGGCCTATAAACTATGGCTACACCTTC. This codes for CASSQVDRPINYGYTF. The full variable domain, rest sourced from reference TRBV7-8 and TRBJ1-2, is GAGVSQSPRYKVAKRGQDVALRCDPISGHVSLFWYQQALGQGPEFLTYFQNEAQLDKSGLPSDRFFAERPEGSVSTLKIQRTQQEDSAVYLCASSQVDRPINYGYTFGSGTRLTVV.

Here the CDR3 DNA reads TGTGCCAGCAGCCAAGATGGCATTCACAGCAATCAGCCCCAGCATTTT. Translating it yields CASSQDGIHSNQPQHF. V gene TRBV4-2 combines with J gene TRBJ1-5; no firm D call. Per the germline V gene, CDR1 is LGHNA and CDR2 is YNFKEQ. Trimming shortened V by 0 bases and J by 1 base, and 10 bases separated the two germline ends. This CDR3 is built from 16 residues.